A selection of T cell receptor beta chains follows, all from one sample in a study of cytomegalovirus exposure and HLA in healthy donors. Generated by immunoSEQ multiplex PCR, the TCRdb table keeps only in-frame clones and is missing some. Of over 85,000 clones listed, 70% to 80% are singletons. Sequenced input: PBMCs. The receptors were gathered from a man aged 25-40 years in good health and CMV-seronegative. Both conserved end residues are part of each CDR3. Fields, in order: CDR3 DNA, CDR3 protein, J gene, clone size, V gene, D gene. A D gene is named only where the DNA matches it firmly. Clone size is given for some rows only: seen once, a few or many times, or a class if the clone is expanded.

CDR3nt: TGCAGCGCCAGACAGGGCCAGAACACTGAAGCTTTCTTT
CDR3aa: CSARQGQNTEAFF
j_gene: TRBJ1-1
abundance: -
v_gene: TRBV29-1
d_gene: TRBD1

CDR3nt: TGTGCCAGCAGTGAAATAGGGGGCGGTTACCTTCGCTTC
CDR3aa: CASSEIGGGYLRF
j_gene: TRBJ1-2
abundance: -
v_gene: TRBV25-1
d_gene: TRBD1

CDR3nt: TGTGCCAGCAGCTTAAGATTTCAGGGGAACACTGAAGCTTTCTTT
CDR3aa: CASSLRFQGNTEAFF
j_gene: TRBJ1-1
abundance: -
v_gene: TRBV11-2
d_gene: -

CDR3nt: TGCGCCAGCAGCCAAGATACCATACAGGGGCGGTATTTGGGTGGCTACACCTTC
CDR3aa: CASSQDTIQGRYLGGYTF
j_gene: TRBJ1-2
abundance: -
v_gene: TRBV4-1
d_gene: TRBD1

CDR3nt: TGTGCCATCAGTGAGAGTAGCGGGAGGCCCAAAAACATTCAGTACTTC
CDR3aa: CAISESSGRPKNIQYF
j_gene: TRBJ2-4
abundance: -
v_gene: TRBV10-3
d_gene: TRBD2

CDR3nt: TGTGCCAGCTCACCACCGGGACAGCTTAACGATGGCTACACCTTC
CDR3aa: CASSPPGQLNDGYTF
j_gene: TRBJ1-2
abundance: -
v_gene: TRBV18
d_gene: TRBD1

CDR3nt: TGTGCCAGCAGCTCGGACAGGCCGACCTACGAGCAGTACTTC
CDR3aa: CASSSDRPTYEQYF
j_gene: TRBJ2-7
abundance: -
v_gene: TRBV7-8
d_gene: TRBD1

CDR3nt: TGCGCCAGCAGCCAAGATCGGGGAGGTAATTCACCCCTCCACTTT
CDR3aa: CASSQDRGGNSPLHF
j_gene: TRBJ1-6
abundance: -
v_gene: TRBV4-1
d_gene: -

CDR3nt: TGTGCCAGCAGCTCCCATAGCGATGAGCAGTTCTTC
CDR3aa: CASSSHSDEQFF
j_gene: TRBJ2-1
abundance: -
v_gene: TRBV11-2
d_gene: -

CDR3nt: TGTGCCAGCAGCTTTGATAGCTGGATGAACACTGAAGCTTTCTTT
CDR3aa: CASSFDSWMNTEAFF
j_gene: TRBJ1-1
abundance: -
v_gene: TRBV7-2
d_gene: -

CDR3nt: TGTGCCAGCAGCTTAGCCCGCGGGTATGGCTACACCTTC
CDR3aa: CASSLARGYGYTF
j_gene: TRBJ1-2
abundance: -
v_gene: TRBV11-3
d_gene: -

CDR3nt: TGTGCCAGCAGCACTAGCGGGGGCTTAAGTGAGCAGTTCTTC
CDR3aa: CASSTSGGLSEQFF
j_gene: TRBJ2-1
abundance: -
v_gene: TRBV6-4
d_gene: TRBD2

CDR3nt: TGTGCCAGCAGCCAAGATCGGGAGGGCCAAGAGACCCAGTACTTC
CDR3aa: CASSQDREGQETQYF
j_gene: TRBJ2-5
abundance: -
v_gene: TRBV4-2
d_gene: TRBD2

CDR3nt: TGTGCCAGCAGCTTCCAGGGGGCGAACACTGAAGCTTTCTTT
CDR3aa: CASSFQGANTEAFF
j_gene: TRBJ1-1
abundance: -
v_gene: TRBV5-4
d_gene: TRBD1

CDR3nt: TGCGCCAGCAGCCCCTTTCCAGGACTAGTAACAAATGAGCAGTTCTTC
CDR3aa: CASSPFPGLVTNEQFF
j_gene: TRBJ2-1
abundance: -
v_gene: TRBV4-1
d_gene: TRBD2

CDR3nt: TGTGCCAGCAGTTACTCCCGGCTGACAGGGGGTGATGGCTACACCTTC
CDR3aa: CASSYSRLTGGDGYTF
j_gene: TRBJ1-2
abundance: -
v_gene: TRBV6-5
d_gene: TRBD1

CDR3nt: TGCGCCAGCAGCTTGGCCTCCGGACAGGACAGACCATACGAGCAGTACTTC
CDR3aa: CASSLASGQDRPYEQYF
j_gene: TRBJ2-7
abundance: few
v_gene: TRBV5-1
d_gene: TRBD1

CDR3nt: TGTGCCAGCAGTGAACACAGGGTTAATCAGCCCCAGCATTTT
CDR3aa: CASSEHRVNQPQHF
j_gene: TRBJ1-5
abundance: -
v_gene: TRBV25-1
d_gene: -

CDR3nt: TGTGCCAGCTCATGGATAGGTCGGGACACTGAAGCTTTCTTT
CDR3aa: CASSWIGRDTEAFF
j_gene: TRBJ1-1
abundance: -
v_gene: TRBV7-9
d_gene: -

CDR3nt: TGCAGCGTTGAGAGACAGTTAGTTGGTGAAGCTTTCTTT
CDR3aa: CSVERQLVGEAFF
j_gene: TRBJ1-1
abundance: -
v_gene: TRBV29-1
d_gene: -

CDR3nt: TGTGCCAGTTGTCGATCCCGGACAGGGCCTAACTATGGCTACACCTTC
CDR3aa: CASCRSRTGPNYGYTF
j_gene: TRBJ1-2
abundance: -
v_gene: TRBV19
d_gene: TRBD1

CDR3nt: TGTGCCAGCAGCCGCGAACAGGGACGCGCTCAGCCCCAGCATTTT
CDR3aa: CASSREQGRAQPQHF
j_gene: TRBJ1-5
abundance: -
v_gene: TRBV11-2
d_gene: -

CDR3nt: TGTGCCAGCAGTAGTCAGGGGCGGGTGGATGGCTACACCTTC
CDR3aa: CASSSQGRVDGYTF
j_gene: TRBJ1-2
abundance: -
v_gene: TRBV6-5
d_gene: -

CDR3nt: TGTGCCATCAGTGAGACTAGCGGGAGCTTGGGGACCCAGTACTTC
CDR3aa: CAISETSGSLGTQYF
j_gene: TRBJ2-5
abundance: -
v_gene: TRBV10-3
d_gene: TRBD2

CDR3nt: TGCGCCAGCAGCCGTACCGGGACTAGCGGGGGAAATGAGCAGTTCTTC
CDR3aa: CASSRTGTSGGNEQFF
j_gene: TRBJ2-1
abundance: -
v_gene: TRBV4-1
d_gene: TRBD2

CDR3nt: TGTGCCAGCAGAGCAGGTGACAGGGTTCTCCAAGAGACCCAGTACTTC
CDR3aa: CASRAGDRVLQETQYF
j_gene: TRBJ2-5
abundance: -
v_gene: TRBV6-4
d_gene: TRBD1

CDR3nt: TGTGCCAGTAGTCATTATTACCCACCTAAACAGGAAAACTATGGCTACACCTTC
CDR3aa: CASSHYYPPKQENYGYTF
j_gene: TRBJ1-2
abundance: -
v_gene: TRBV19
d_gene: -

CDR3nt: TGTGCCAGCAGTTATTATGGCAGGGGGAACACTGAAGCTTTCTTT
CDR3aa: CASSYYGRGNTEAFF
j_gene: TRBJ1-1
abundance: -
v_gene: TRBV6-5
d_gene: -

CDR3nt: TGCGCCAGCAGCTCCGTGACAGGGGGAACTGGAAACACCATATATTTT
CDR3aa: CASSSVTGGTGNTIYF
j_gene: TRBJ1-3
abundance: -
v_gene: TRBV5-1
d_gene: TRBD1

CDR3nt: TGTGCCAGCACCCCCGACAGGGGTAAACTGTTTTTT
CDR3aa: CASTPDRGKLFF
j_gene: TRBJ1-4
abundance: -
v_gene: TRBV11-2
d_gene: TRBD1

CDR3nt: TGTGCCAGCAGCCCCTCGAGAACGAACACCGGGGAGCTGTTTTTT
CDR3aa: CASSPSRTNTGELFF
j_gene: TRBJ2-2
abundance: -
v_gene: TRBV5-6
d_gene: -

CDR3nt: TGTGCCAGTAGTCATCCGGGACAGGGCACCTACGAGCAGTACTTC
CDR3aa: CASSHPGQGTYEQYF
j_gene: TRBJ2-7
abundance: -
v_gene: TRBV19
d_gene: TRBD1

CDR3nt: TGCGCCAGCAGCCAAGATCCCGGGGGGCAAGAGACCCAGTACTTC
CDR3aa: CASSQDPGGQETQYF
j_gene: TRBJ2-5
abundance: -
v_gene: TRBV4-1
d_gene: TRBD2

CDR3nt: TGTGCCAGCAGCTGGCGGAGCTCGAACACTGAAGCTTTCTTT
CDR3aa: CASSWRSSNTEAFF
j_gene: TRBJ1-1
abundance: -
v_gene: TRBV16
d_gene: -

CDR3nt: TGTGCCAGCAGAAGGGACAGAAACACTGAAGCTTTCTTT
CDR3aa: CASRRDRNTEAFF
j_gene: TRBJ1-1
abundance: few
v_gene: TRBV2
d_gene: TRBD1